Listed here is a single T cell receptor beta chain. The sample is drawn from a study of blood T cell repertoires in COVID-19. Study-wide background: The United States, Italy and Spain were the sources of the acute and convalescent COVID-19 samples. PBMCs, B-cell-depleted T cells, or T cells provided the cDNA or gDNA that made up the material.

Methods used by the authors: Quantification of nucleated cells was approximated via reference gene primer amplification. This table comes from immunoSEQ multiplex PCR, and its TCRdb copy is limited to in-frame clones, with some not included. D and trimming come from the DNA, and the V and J calls and clone size come from that table. The table includes more than 80,000 clones, about four fifths detected once. This CDR3 comprises 15 residues. Germline CDR1 SGHDN, CDR2 FVKESK. V lost 4 bases, J lost 0 bases, and 10 bases lay in between. The chain couples TRBV14 to TRBJ2-1, with D uncertain. Sequences were obtained from peripheral blood. This receptor was obtained from a man aged 45 to 65 with active or convalescent COVID-19. This chain's CDR3 is CASSPRGNSYNEQFF. The CDR3 nucleotides read TGTGCCAGCAGCCCTCGCGGTAACTCCTACAATGAGCAGTTCTTC.